The sequence of this TCR beta chain was determined in a study of blood T cell repertoires in COVID-19. Assay: immunoSEQ multiplex PCR; the TCRdb copy retains only in-frame clones and omits some. Altogether 88,000 or so clones are present, 65% to 90% being singletons, with the ten largest covering about 7.2%. Per germline, CDR1 GTSNPN and CDR2 SVGIG (reference sequence). CDR3 length: 14 residues. Between the trimmed V and J ends, which lost 4 bases and 8 bases, there was a span of 15 bases. The V call is TRBV30, the J call TRBJ1-6, with D unresolved. This sequence was found in a man in his sixties with acute or convalescent COVID-19. Sequencing was done on a sample of peripheral blood. CDR3 sequence reads: CAWTAGLTDSPLHF. The CDR3 DNA reads as TGTGCCTGGACCGCGGGATTGACCGATTCACCCCTCCACTTT.